The sequence of this T cell receptor beta chain was determined in a study of T cell repertoires in cytomegalovirus infection. Study findings and constraints: The ex vivo response was dominated by HLA-C-restricted CMV-specific TCR beta clonotypes.

This clonotype was seen at least ten times. The antigen remains unidentified. TCRdb analysed the reads with MiXCR anew, one entry per CDR3 protein. The sample comprises about 530,000 distinct CDR3 sequences, around a quarter of which are singletons, and about 13% rests with the top ten. The CDR3 is 13 residues long. The V gene's germline CDR1 is SGHAT and CDR2 FQNNGV. Trimming cost V 7 bases and J 9 bases; bases outside gene matches: 7. The chain links TRBV11-2 to TRBJ2-1, with 9 bases fitting TRBD2. This TCR came from a human donor in good health (CMV status not recorded). Some clones in this sample may be carry-over from other donors' samples. The sample consisted of PBMCs. CDR3 protein: CASNPTAGGEQFF. In DNA form, the CDR3 reads TGTGCCAGCAACCCCACAGCGGGGGGTGAGCAGTTCTTC.